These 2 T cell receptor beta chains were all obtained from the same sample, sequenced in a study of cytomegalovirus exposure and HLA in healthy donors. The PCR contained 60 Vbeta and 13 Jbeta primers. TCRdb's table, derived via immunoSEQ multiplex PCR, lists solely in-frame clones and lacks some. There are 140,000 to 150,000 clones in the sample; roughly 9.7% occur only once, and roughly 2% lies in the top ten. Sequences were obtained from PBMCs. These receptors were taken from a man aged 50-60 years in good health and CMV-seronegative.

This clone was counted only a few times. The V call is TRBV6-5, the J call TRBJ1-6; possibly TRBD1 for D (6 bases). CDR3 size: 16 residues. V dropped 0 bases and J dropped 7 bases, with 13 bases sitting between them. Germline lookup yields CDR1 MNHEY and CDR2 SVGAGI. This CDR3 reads CASSYSRGHRNSPLHF. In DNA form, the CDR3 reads TGTGCCAGCAGTTACTCCCGGGGACACAGAAATTCACCCCTCCACTTT.

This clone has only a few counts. CDR3 nucleotide sequence: TGTGCCAGCAGCCAAGAAGGGAGGGGGAGCCATGGCTACACCTTC. Its protein is CASSQEGRGSHGYTF. The gene calls are TRBV4-2 and TRBJ1-2; D perhaps matches TRBD1 (6 bases). Germline lookup yields CDR1 LGHNA and CDR2 YNFKEQ. V was pared by 0 bases and J by 6 bases, with 14 bases between. This CDR3 contains 15 residues.